This entry lists 22 T cell receptor beta chains sequenced from one sample in a study of a mutant IDH1 vaccine in newly diagnosed glioma. These receptors' targets are unknown. Specified time point: week 35, safety follow-up. Doses consisted of 300 ug of mutant IDH1 20-mer peptide each, paired with topical imiquimod. The method was immunoSEQ multiplex PCR; TCRdb's version includes in-frame clones alone and lacks a portion of them. Altogether tens of thousands of clones are present, about 76% being singletons, with the ten largest covering approximately 4.7%. Sequenced here: PBMCs, sampled from a glioma patient whose treatment included an IDH1 peptide vaccine. These receptor sequences come from a woman aged 40-49 years with glioma. Some clones in this sample may be carry-over from other donors' samples.

This chain connects TRBV4-3 to TRBJ1-2; no clear D. V lost 4 bases, J lost 1 base, and 10 bases lay in between. Germline V gene sequence: CDR1 LGHNA, CDR2 YSLEER. The CDR3 is 14 amino acids. CDR3 DNA sequence: TGCGCCAGCAGCCCAACTTCGGGTAACTATGGCTACACCTTC. Translating it yields CASSPTSGNYGYTF.

This sequence joins TRBV7-9 and TRBJ1-5; 7 positions match TRBD1. The CDR3 has 14 amino acids. The J segment lost 5 bases and the V segment lost 2 bases, leaving 3 bases of the junction unmatched. Germline V gives CDR1 SEHNR, CDR2 FQNEAQ (reference sequence). The CDR3 coding sequence is TGTGCCAGCAGCTTAACAACAGGGGATCAGCCCCAGCATTTT. This codes for CASSLTTGDQPQHF.

V is TRBV27 and J is TRBJ1-4; no firm D call. Germline CDR1 reads MNHEY; CDR2 reads SMNVEV (reference sequence). The CDR3 is 13 amino acids. V lost 0 bases and J lost 8, with 7 bases in between. The CDR3 loop reads CASSLSSWEKLFF. CDR3 coding DNA: TGTGCCAGCAGTTTATCAAGTTGGGAAAAACTGTTTTTT. Full variable domain (outside the CDR3, taken from reference TRBV27 and TRBJ1-4): EAQVTQNPRYLITVTGKKLTVTCSQNMNHEYMSWYRQDPGLGLRQIYYSMNVEVTDKGDVPEGYKVSRKEKRNFPLILESPSPNQTSLYFCASSLSSWEKLFFGSGTQLSVL.

This CDR3 reads CASMRGISTGELFF. The CDR3 DNA reads TGTGCCAGCATGCGGGGTATCAGCACCGGGGAGCTGTTTTTT. The chain recombines TRBV2 with TRBJ2-2; D possibly corresponds to TRBD2 (6 bases). With 7 bases removed from V and 4 bases from J, the gap between germline ends came to 13 bases. The CDR3 covers 14 residues. Germline-derived CDR1 and CDR2 are SNHLY and FYNNEI.

The CDR3 DNA follows: TGCGCCAGCAGCTTCATACAGGGGGCAGAAAACATTCAGTACTTC. This gives the protein CASSFIQGAENIQYF. The rearrangement links TRBV5-1 to TRBJ2-4, with 9 bases lining up with TRBD1. V shed 2 bases, J shed 5 bases, and the junction held 5 bases outside the gene matches. This CDR3 has 15 amino acids. CDR1 is SGHRS and CDR2 is YFSETQ in the germline V gene.

The chain joins TRBV6-6 to TRBJ1-6; unclear D gene. Trimming removed 6 bases at V and 10 bases at J, with 16 bases between. The CDR3 has 14 residues. In germline, CDR1 is MNHNY, CDR2 SVGAGI (reference sequence). CDR3 DNA sequence: TGTGCCAGCAGCCTCCGGGTCATGGGGTCACCCCTCCACTTT. As protein: CASSLRVMGSPLHF.

J is TRBJ1-1 and V is TRBV15; D perhaps matches TRBD1 (5 bases). The germline V and J ends were trimmed by 7 bases and 5 bases, with 17 bases remaining between them. Germline V CDR1 and CDR2: LNHNV, YYDKDF (reference sequence). The CDR3 totals 14 residues. In DNA, the CDR3 is TGTGCCACCACCCTAGGGGCTTTTGGGACTGAAGCTTTCTTT. This translates into CATTLGAFGTEAFF.

The chain employs TRBV19 and TRBJ1-5; D remains ambiguous. Trimming left V 3 bases short and J 6 bases short, with 15 bases between. CDR3 length: 15 residues. Germline CDR1 LNHDA, CDR2 SQIVND (reference sequence). As DNA, the CDR3 is TGTGCCAGTAGTATTAGGATCGACGGGGTTCAGCCCCAGCATTTT. Residues: CASSIRIDGVQPQHF.

The rearrangement uses TRBV5-1 and TRBJ1-1; 8 nucleotides agree with TRBD1. The trim removed 0 bases at V and 8 bases at J, leaving 6 bases unmatched. The CDR3 is made up of 14 amino acids. The V gene's germline CDR1 is SGHRS and CDR2 YFSETQ. The CDR3 spells CASSLEGQAQEAFF. For the CDR3, the DNA is TGCGCCAGCAGCTTGGAGGGACAGGCCCAAGAAGCTTTCTTT.

The chain joins TRBV2 to TRBJ2-1, with D possibly called TRBD1 or TRBD2 (5 bases each). The CDR3 has 11 residues. Germline V CDR1 and CDR2: SNHLY, FYNNEI. V lost 6 bases to trimming and J lost 9 bases, with 9 bases between them. This CDR3 is CASSGTSEQFF. In DNA, the CDR3 is TGTGCCAGCAGCGGGACGAGTGAGCAGTTCTTC.

The V and J genes are TRBV6-6 and TRBJ2-5; D ambiguous. CDR1 and CDR2 (germline): MNHNY, SVGAGI (reference sequence). CDR3 size: 11 residues. V lost 3 bases and J 4 bases, leaving 3 bases between the germline ends. This CDR3 reads CASSYRETQYF. CDR3 coding DNA: TGTGCCAGCAGTTATCGAGAGACCCAGTACTTC.

This clone appeared once. DNA of the CDR3: TGTGCCAGCAGCCCAAGGACAGGGGGGAACACTGAAGCTTTCTTT. Translating it yields CASSPRTGGNTEAFF. The rearrangement joins TRBV7-8 to TRBJ1-1; 10 nucleotides agree with TRBD1. The CDR3 spans 15 residues. From germline, CDR1 is SGHVS and CDR2 FQNEAQ. V shed 5 bases, J shed 1 base, and the junction held 4 bases outside the gene matches. The variable domain in full, completed from reference TRBV7-8 and TRBJ1-1, reads GAGVSQSPRYKVAKRGQDVALRCDPISGHVSLFWYQQALGQGPEFLTYFQNEAQLDKSGLPSDRFFAERPEGSVSTLKIQRTQQEDSAVYLCASSPRTGGNTEAFFGQGTRLTVV.

This clone is medium-sized (0.01 to 0.1%). The rearrangement links TRBV5-5 to TRBJ1-6, with TRBD1 matching 7 bases. Germline V gene data show CDR1 as SGHKS and CDR2 as YYEKEE (reference sequence). The junction had 3 bases not matched to a gene; V was cut back by 2 bases and J by 7 bases. The CDR3 contains 14 residues. The CDR3 protein is CASSLGTVNSPLHF. Here the CDR3 DNA reads TGTGCCAGCAGCTTAGGGACAGTAAATTCACCCCTCCACTTT.

The chain links TRBV2 to TRBJ2-1, with 12 bases lining up with TRBD2. In germline, CDR1 is SNHLY, CDR2 FYNNEI. The V and J ends lost 10 bases and 6 bases, in that order; junction bases with no gene match: 7. The CDR3 is 14 amino acids. This CDR3 reads CATDTSGRPNEQFF. In DNA, the CDR3 is TGTGCCACCGATACTAGCGGGAGGCCCAATGAGCAGTTCTTC.

The V and J genes are TRBV9 and TRBJ1-1, with D possibly TRBD1 on 6 matching bases. The CDR3 spans 14 residues. Trimming shortened V by 2 bases and J by 5 bases, and 13 bases separated the two germline ends. CDR1 and CDR2 from the germline V gene are SGDLS and YYNGEE. This CDR3 reads CASSVVTGGTEAFF. In nucleotides, the CDR3 is TGTGCCAGCAGCGTCGTGACAGGAGGGACTGAAGCTTTCTTT.

V is TRBV29-1 and J is TRBJ2-1; the D is unclear. V dropped 2 bases and J dropped 2 bases, with 4 bases sitting between them. The CDR3 loop spans 12 amino acids. CDR1 is SQVTM, CDR2 ANQGSEA, per germline. The CDR3 DNA is TGCAGCGTTGAACTGGCCTACAATGAGCAGTTCTTC. It translates to CSVELAYNEQFF.

The chain carries TRBV19 and TRBJ2-2; D is uncertain. CDR1 is LNHDA, CDR2 SQIVND, per germline (reference sequence). This CDR3 has 16 residues. V dropped 5 bases and J dropped 0 bases, with 13 bases sitting between them. The CDR3 DNA sequence: TGTGCCAGTAGTGCTCGGAGAGCAGCGAACACCGGGGAGCTGTTTTTT. Protein sequence: CASSARRAANTGELFF.

The chain links TRBV6-5 to TRBJ2-1; D gene ambiguous. The germline V gene encodes CDR1 MNHEY and CDR2 SVGAGI. V was pared by 6 bases and J by 4 bases, with 4 bases between. There are 11 residues in the CDR3. DNA for the CDR3: TGTGCCAGCAGCAAATACAATGAGCAGTTCTTC. Amino acids: CASSKYNEQFF.

This chain uses TRBV5-6 with TRBJ1-4; D remains ambiguous. V was pared by 2 bases and J by 11 bases, with 13 bases between. The CDR3 runs 13 residues. Per germline, CDR1 SGHDT and CDR2 YYEEEE. In DNA, the CDR3 is TGTGCCAGCAGCTTAGGCACCCTGGGGAAACTGTTTTTT. This gives the protein CASSLGTLGKLFF.

V and J are TRBV28 and TRBJ2-7; 9 bases are a match to TRBD1. Germline V gene lookup returns CDR1 MDHEN and CDR2 SYDVKM. J gave up 4 bases and V 9 bases, and 13 bases lay outside the gene matches. The CDR3 covers 15 residues. Here the CDR3 reads CASDMPGQGSYEQYF. The CDR3 DNA follows: TGTGCCAGTGATATGCCGGGACAGGGATCGTACGAGCAGTACTTC.

J is TRBJ1-2 and V is TRBV6-5; 10 bases agree with TRBD1. CDR1 and CDR2 (germline): MNHEY, SVGAGI. The CDR3 runs to 15 residues. Unmatched junction bases numbered 14, after V lost 5 bases and J lost 11 bases. The CDR3 DNA reads TGTGCCAGCAGTCGGGGATGGACAGGGGGGATCGGGTACACCTTC. This gives the protein CASSRGWTGGIGYTF.

This chain uses TRBV5-6 with TRBJ2-5, with 7 bases that match TRBD1. This CDR3 spans 13 amino acids. V shed 6 bases and J 5 bases; nucleotides not matched to a gene: 7. Looked up from germline, CDR1 is SGHDT and CDR2 is YYEEEE. The CDR3 region is CASKGQVHETQYF. DNA for the CDR3: TGTGCCAGCAAAGGACAGGTTCACGAGACCCAGTACTTC.